The entry that follows covers one T cell receptor (beta chain) sequence. This specimen belongs to a study of blood T cell repertoires in COVID-19. V was shortened by 0 bases and J by 3 bases, with 9 bases between the two germline ends. The V gene's germline CDR1 is MGHRA and CDR2 YSYEKL. The CDR3 is made up of 15 amino acids. Method: immunoSEQ multiplex PCR; TCRdb's copy keeps in-frame clones and lacks some. The sample consists of 200,000 to 250,000 clones, less than 85% of them appearing once. Either two negative PCRs, clearance, or symptom resolution qualified Cohort 3 donors as recovered. This TCR was sampled from a man in his 60s who had recovered from COVID-19. What was sequenced was PBMCs or T cells enriched from blood (not recorded which). V usage is TRBV4-1 and J usage is TRBJ2-1; D is perhaps TRBD2 (6 bases). The CDR3 here is CASSQDRGIYNEQFF. CDR3 in DNA: TGCGCCAGCAGCCAAGATCGGGGGATCTACAATGAGCAGTTCTTC.